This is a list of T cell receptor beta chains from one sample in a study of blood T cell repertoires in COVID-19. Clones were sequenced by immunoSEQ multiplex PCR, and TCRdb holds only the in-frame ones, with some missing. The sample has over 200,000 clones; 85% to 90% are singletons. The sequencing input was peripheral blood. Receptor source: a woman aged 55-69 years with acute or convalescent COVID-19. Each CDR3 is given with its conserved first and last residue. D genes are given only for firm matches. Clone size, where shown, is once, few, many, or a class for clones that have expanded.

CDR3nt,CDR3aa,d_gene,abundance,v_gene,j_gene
TGCAGGGGGGGGCGAGGGATCGGCTACACCTTC,CRGGRGIGYTF,NA,NA,TRBV20-1,TRBJ1-2
TGCGCCAGCAGTGTGCCTAGCGGGGGGGTTAGCACAGATACGCAGTATTTT,CASSVPSGGVSTDTQYF,TRBD2,NA,TRBV10-2,TRBJ2-3
TGTGCCAGCTCTATAGCGGGGGGTAACTACGAGCAGTACTTC,CASSIAGGNYEQYF,TRBD2,few,TRBV6-5,TRBJ2-7
TGCGCCAGCAGCTTGGTATTTCTTGGGGCGCAGTACTTC,CASSLVFLGAQYF,NA,NA,TRBV5-1,TRBJ2-7
TGTGCCAGTAGTCCAACGGGTTCAAGGGAGACCCAGTACTTC,CASSPTGSRETQYF,NA,NA,TRBV19,TRBJ2-5
TGTGCCAGCAGCTTAGGGGGGGACTCACCCCTCCACTTT,CASSLGGDSPLHF,NA,few,TRBV7-8,TRBJ1-6
TGCGCCAGCAGCCCCAGGGAGGGGTCTTCCTACGAGCAGTACTTC,CASSPREGSSYEQYF,TRBD2,few,TRBV5-1,TRBJ2-7
TGCAGCGTTGTAAAGGACAGGGGGCTGATGAACACTGAAGCTTTCTTT,CSVVKDRGLMNTEAFF,TRBD1,NA,TRBV29-1,TRBJ1-1
TGTGCCAGCAGCTTAGATCTGTCTTCCTATGGCTACACCTTC,CASSLDLSSYGYTF,NA,NA,TRBV7-9,TRBJ1-2
TGCGCCAGCAGGGACGGACAGCGCACAGATACGCAGTATTTT,CASRDGQRTDTQYF,NA,NA,TRBV5-1,TRBJ2-3
TGTGCCAGCAGTCCCGATACCCCGTTTGGGAGCATTGGTTATGGCTACACCTTC,CASSPDTPFGSIGYGYTF,NA,NA,TRBV28,TRBJ1-2
TGTGCCAGCAGCCGCAAGCTAGCGGTCCTCAATGAGCAGTTCTTC,CASSRKLAVLNEQFF,TRBD2,NA,TRBV11-3,TRBJ2-1
TGCGCCAGCAGCTTGGCGGGGTGGAGTGGCTACACCTTC,CASSLAGWSGYTF,NA,NA,TRBV5-1,TRBJ1-2
TGCGCCAGCAGCCCGGGACAGAACACTGAAGCTTTCTTT,CASSPGQNTEAFF,NA,NA,TRBV5-1,TRBJ1-1
TGTGCCACCCAGGACAGGGGGTCCTACAATGAGCAGTTCTTC,CATQDRGSYNEQFF,TRBD1,NA,TRBV6-5,TRBJ2-1
TGTGCCAGTACCGGGACAGGCAAAAACATTCAGTACTTC,CASTGTGKNIQYF,TRBD1,NA,TRBV19,TRBJ2-4
TGTGCCAGCAGGATACCGGGACAGGGAAATTCACCCCTCCACTTT,CASRIPGQGNSPLHF,TRBD1,NA,TRBV6-5,TRBJ1-6
TGTGCCAGCAGTCAGTTGAACACTGAAGCTTTCTTT,CASSQLNTEAFF,NA,NA,TRBV13,TRBJ1-1
TGTGCCAGCAGTTACGAGACAAATTCACCCCTCCACTTT,CASSYETNSPLHF,NA,NA,TRBV6-2/TRBV6-3,TRBJ1-6
TGTGCCAGTAGTCCCTGGACAGGGCGACCCTACGAGCAGTACTTC,CASSPWTGRPYEQYF,TRBD1,NA,TRBV19,TRBJ2-7
TGTGCCAGCAGCGGGGACAGGGAGCTGCCAGCTTTCTTT,CASSGDRELPAFF,TRBD1,NA,TRBV9,TRBJ1-1
TGTGCCAGCAGCTTAGCACAGATGAAGAATTCACCCCTCCACTTT,CASSLAQMKNSPLHF,NA,few,TRBV7-2,TRBJ1-6
TGTGCCAGCAGTGTCCGGGGACAGGGGGCCGCAGATACGCAGTATTTT,CASSVRGQGAADTQYF,TRBD1,NA,TRBV6-4,TRBJ2-3
TGTGCCAGCAGTGAGTGGCAGGGGCTCGGGGACTCTGGGGCCAACGTCCTGACTTTC,CASSEWQGLGDSGANVLTF,NA,NA,TRBV6-1,TRBJ2-6
TGTGCCACCAAAGACCTCCGGGGCACTGAAGCTTTCTTT,CATKDLRGTEAFF,NA,NA,TRBV15,TRBJ1-1
TGTGCCAGCAGCCCGGGGGTCGGGACAGGGAAAGAAAAACTGTTTTTT,CASSPGVGTGKEKLFF,TRBD1,once,TRBV5-8,TRBJ1-4
TGTGCCAGCAGCCGGACAGTGAACGAAAAACTGTTTTTT,CASSRTVNEKLFF,NA,once,TRBV5-8,TRBJ1-4
TGTGCCAGCAGCCAAGATAGGACAGGGGGAAACACCATATATTTT,CASSQDRTGGNTIYF,TRBD1,NA,TRBV3-1/TRBV3-2,TRBJ1-3
TGTGCCAGCAGTTATTTGGACAGTGGGACCCAGTACTTC,CASSYLDSGTQYF,NA,NA,TRBV6-6,TRBJ2-5
TGTGCCAGCAGTTCTACTCGAGCAAGCGGGAGGGCCTACGAGCAGTACTTC,CASSSTRASGRAYEQYF,TRBD2,NA,TRBV27,TRBJ2-7
TGTGCCAGTAGTGTCGAAACAGGGGGCCCCTTCGGGGAGCTGTTTTTT,CASSVETGGPFGELFF,TRBD1,NA,TRBV19,TRBJ2-2